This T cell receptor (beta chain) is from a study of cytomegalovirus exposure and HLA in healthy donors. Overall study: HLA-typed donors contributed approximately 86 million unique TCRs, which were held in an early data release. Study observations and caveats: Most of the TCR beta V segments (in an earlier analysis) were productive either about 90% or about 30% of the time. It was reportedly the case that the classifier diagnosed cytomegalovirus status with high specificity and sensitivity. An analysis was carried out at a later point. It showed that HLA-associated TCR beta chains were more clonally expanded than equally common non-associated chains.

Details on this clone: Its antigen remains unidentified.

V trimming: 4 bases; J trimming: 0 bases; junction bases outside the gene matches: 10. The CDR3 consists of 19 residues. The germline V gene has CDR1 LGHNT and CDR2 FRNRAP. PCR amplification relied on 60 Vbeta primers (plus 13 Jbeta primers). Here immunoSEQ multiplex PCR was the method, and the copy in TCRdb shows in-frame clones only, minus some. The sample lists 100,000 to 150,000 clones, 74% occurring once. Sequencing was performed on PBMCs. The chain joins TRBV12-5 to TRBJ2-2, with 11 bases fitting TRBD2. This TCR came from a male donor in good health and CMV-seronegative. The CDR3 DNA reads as TGTGCTAGTGGTTCAACGAGGGAACTAGCGGGGGCGAACACCGGGGAGCTGTTTTTT. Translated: CASGSTRELAGANTGELFF.